The entry that follows covers one TCR beta chain sequence. Participants' reported clinical history set cohort assignment. This sample was included in a study of blood T cell repertoires in COVID-19. Using immunoSEQ multiplex PCR, the repertoire was profiled, and TCRdb retains in-frame clones only, with some absent. This table holds 200,000 to 250,000 clones, 85% to 90% found once. CDR3 length: 15 residues. V was shortened by 5 bases and J by 4 bases, with 17 bases between the two germline ends. Germline V gene sequence: CDR1 PRHDT, CDR2 FYEKMQ (reference sequence). This receptor was identified in a man aged 30 to 45 who had recovered from COVID-19. The rearrangement uses TRBV13 and TRBJ1-2, with D possibly TRBD1 on 6 matching bases. Sequencing input: PBMCs or T cells enriched from blood (not recorded which). The CDR3 region is CASSPGAGEGYGYTF. The CDR3 nucleotides are TGTGCCAGCAGCCCCGGGGCAGGGGAAGGCTATGGCTACACCTTC.